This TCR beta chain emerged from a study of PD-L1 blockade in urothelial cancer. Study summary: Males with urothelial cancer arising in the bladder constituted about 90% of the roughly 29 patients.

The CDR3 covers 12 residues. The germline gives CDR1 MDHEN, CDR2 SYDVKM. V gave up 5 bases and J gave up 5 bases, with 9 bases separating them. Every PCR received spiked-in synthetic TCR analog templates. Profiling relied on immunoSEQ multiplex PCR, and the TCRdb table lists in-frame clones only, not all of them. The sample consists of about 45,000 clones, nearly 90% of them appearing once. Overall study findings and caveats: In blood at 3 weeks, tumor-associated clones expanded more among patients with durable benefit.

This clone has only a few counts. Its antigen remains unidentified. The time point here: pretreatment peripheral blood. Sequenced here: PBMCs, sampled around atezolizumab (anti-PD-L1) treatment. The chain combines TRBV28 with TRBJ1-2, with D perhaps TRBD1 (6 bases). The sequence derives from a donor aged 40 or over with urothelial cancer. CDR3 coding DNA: TGTGCCAGCAGTAATCAGGGGTATGGCTACACCTTC. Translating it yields CASSNQGYGYTF.